The rows below give T cell receptor beta chains drawn from one sample of a study of T cells after yellow fever vaccination. TCRdb re-called the 5' RACE reads with MiXCR, one entry per CDR3 protein. The sample yields around 200,000 distinct CDR3 sequences, 11% seen once. This sample comprised CD8+ T cells sorted from PBMCs, obtained 15 days after the yellow fever booster vaccination. These receptors all stem from a man younger than 35 who received the YFV17D yellow fever vaccine. CDR3s include the opening cysteine and the closing phenylalanine or tryptophan. The D gene is left open where the match is weak. Rows may omit the clone size; those that give it use once, few, many or a size class.

clone_size,v_call,d_call,j_call,cdr3_nt,cdr3_aa
-,TRBV4-2,-,TRBJ2-3,TGTGCCAGCAGCCCTAAACTGGGATCTAGCACAGATACGCAGTATTTT,CASSPKLGSSTDTQYF
few,TRBV21-1,-,TRBJ1-5,TGTGCCAGCAGCAAAGTAGAGGGAGAAAGACAGCCCCAGCATTTT,CASSKVEGERQPQHF
-,TRBV29-1,-,TRBJ2-2,TGCAGCTGGAGATTGGCGAACACCGGGGAGCTGTTTTTT,CSWRLANTGELFF
few,TRBV4-2,TRBD2,TRBJ2-3,TGTGCCAGCAGGCCCGGAGGGACTACATCCACAGATACGCAGTATTTT,CASRPGGTTSTDTQYF
few,TRBV7-9,-,TRBJ2-5,TGTGCCAGCAGCCGACCTACAGGGATCCAAGAGACCCAGTACTTC,CASSRPTGIQETQYF
few,TRBV3-1,-,TRBJ2-7,TGTGCCAGCAGCCAAGGTTCGGGAAAGCCCTACGAGCAGTACTTC,CASSQGSGKPYEQYF
many,TRBV6-2/TRBV6-3,-,TRBJ2-2,TGTGCCAGCAGTTACGAGACCGGGGAGCTGTTTTTT,CASSYETGELFF
-,TRBV9,-,TRBJ2-4,TGTGCCAGCAGCGTCGGGGGAGGACTAGCCAAAAACATTCAGTACTTC,CASSVGGGLAKNIQYF
-,TRBV11-2,-,TRBJ2-2,TGTGCCAGCAGCTTAGCCATTTCCGGGGAGCTGTTTTTT,CASSLAISGELFF
few,TRBV9,-,TRBJ1-3,TGTGCCAGCAGGGGCCGGTCTGGAAACACCATATATTTT,CASRGRSGNTIYF
many,TRBV7-9,-,TRBJ1-1,TGTGCCAGCAGCCCCGACCCGAACACTGAAGCTTTCTTT,CASSPDPNTEAFF
-,TRBV12-3/TRBV12-4,-,TRBJ2-7,TGTGCCAGCAGAGTTAGAGGCTCCTACGAGCAGTACTTC,CASRVRGSYEQYF
many,TRBV4-1,-,TRBJ2-3,TGCGCCAGCAGCCAAGCTGAGGGGGGAGATACGCAGTATTTT,CASSQAEGGDTQYF
many,TRBV12-3/TRBV12-4,-,TRBJ2-7,TGTGCCAGCAGTCACCTCTACAGGTCCTACGAGCAGTACTTC,CASSHLYRSYEQYF
-,TRBV10-1,-,TRBJ2-1,TGCGCCAGCAGTGAGACGGGTCTTAGCGCCAATGAGCAGTTCTTC,CASSETGLSANEQFF
-,TRBV12-5,TRBD2,TRBJ2-3,TGTGCTAGTGGTTTCATCCTCCCGTCACTAGCGCCTACTAGCACAGATACGCAGTATTTT,CASGFILPSLAPTSTDTQYF
few,TRBV14,-,TRBJ1-3,TGTGCCAGCAGCACCCCCGCGAGCTCTGGAAACACCATATATTTT,CASSTPASSGNTIYF
few,TRBV29-1,-,TRBJ1-1,TGCAGCGTTGGAACTGAAGCTTTCTTT,CSVGTEAFF